Here is one TCR beta chain with its context. This sample was taken from a study of shared clonotypes between healthy human individuals. The V gene's germline CDR1 is SEHNR and CDR2 FQNEAQ (reference sequence). This CDR3 is 16 amino acids long. V was pared by 5 bases and J by 2 bases, with 8 bases of the junction left unmatched. Selected positively for CCR7 and CD45RO-negative, naive CD8 cells excluded terminally differentiated effector memory CD45RA+ cells. Produced via immunoSEQ multiplex PCR; TCRdb's table is partial and in-frame only. This sample has about 2 million clones, with around 96% found just once.

The J gene is TRBJ1-5, the V gene TRBV7-9; 8 bases map to TRBD1. The receptor was isolated from a man aged 18 to 30 in good health. The specimen sequenced was naive CD8+ T cells sorted from blood. The CDR3 sequence: CASSIFGTGGNQPQHF. The CDR3 bases are TGTGCCAGCAGCATATTTGGGACAGGAGGCAATCAGCCCCAGCATTTT.